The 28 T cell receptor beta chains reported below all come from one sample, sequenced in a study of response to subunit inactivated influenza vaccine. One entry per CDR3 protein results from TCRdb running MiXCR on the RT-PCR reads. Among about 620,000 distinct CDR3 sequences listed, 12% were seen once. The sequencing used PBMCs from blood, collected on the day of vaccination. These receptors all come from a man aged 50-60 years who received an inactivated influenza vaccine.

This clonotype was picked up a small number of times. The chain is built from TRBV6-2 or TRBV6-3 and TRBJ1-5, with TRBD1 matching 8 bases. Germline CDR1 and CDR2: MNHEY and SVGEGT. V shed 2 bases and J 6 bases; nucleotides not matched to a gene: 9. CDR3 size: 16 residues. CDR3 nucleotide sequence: TGTGCCAGCAGTTACGTTGGCAGGGGGCGAGGTCAGCCCCAGCATTTT. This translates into CASSYVGRGRGQPQHF.

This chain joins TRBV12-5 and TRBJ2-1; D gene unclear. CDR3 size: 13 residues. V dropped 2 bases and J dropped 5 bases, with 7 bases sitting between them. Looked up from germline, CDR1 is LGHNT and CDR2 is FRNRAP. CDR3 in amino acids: CASGLPGNNEQFF. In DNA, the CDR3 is TGTGCTAGTGGTTTGCCCGGTAACAATGAGCAGTTCTTC.

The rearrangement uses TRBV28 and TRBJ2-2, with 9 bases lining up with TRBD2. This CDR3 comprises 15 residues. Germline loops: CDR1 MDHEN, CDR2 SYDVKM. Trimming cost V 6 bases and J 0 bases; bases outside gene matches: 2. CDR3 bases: TGTGCCAGCAGGCTAGCGGGACCGAACACCGGGGAGCTGTTTTTT. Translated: CASRLAGPNTGELFF.

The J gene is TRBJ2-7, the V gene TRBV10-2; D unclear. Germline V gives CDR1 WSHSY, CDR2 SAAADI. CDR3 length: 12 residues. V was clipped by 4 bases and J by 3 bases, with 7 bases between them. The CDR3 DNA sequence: TGCGCCAGCAGTGGCCGACTCTACGAGCAGTACTTC. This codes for CASSGRLYEQYF.

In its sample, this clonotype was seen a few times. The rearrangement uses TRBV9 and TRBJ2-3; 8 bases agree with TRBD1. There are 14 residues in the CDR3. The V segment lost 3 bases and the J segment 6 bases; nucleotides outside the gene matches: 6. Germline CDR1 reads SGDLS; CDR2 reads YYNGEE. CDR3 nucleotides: TGTGCCAGCAGCGACAGGGGGTCATCGGATACGCAGTATTTT. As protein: CASSDRGSSDTQYF. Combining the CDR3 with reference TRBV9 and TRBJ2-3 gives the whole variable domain DSGVTQTPKHLITATGQRVTLRCSPRSGDLSVYWYQQSLDQGLQFLIQYYNGEERAKGNILERFSAQQFPDLHSELNLSSLELGDSALYFCASSDRGSSDTQYFGPGTRLTVL.

The CDR3 reads CASSPPAGTGLSGNTIYF. In nucleotides, the CDR3 is TGTGCCAGCTCACCACCGGCTGGGACAGGGCTCTCTGGAAACACCATATATTTT. The V call is TRBV18, the J call TRBJ1-3; TRBD1 matches 9 bases. Germline CDR1 KGHSH, CDR2 LQKENI. J lost 0 bases, V lost 0 bases, and 6 bases had no gene match. This CDR3 has 18 amino acids.

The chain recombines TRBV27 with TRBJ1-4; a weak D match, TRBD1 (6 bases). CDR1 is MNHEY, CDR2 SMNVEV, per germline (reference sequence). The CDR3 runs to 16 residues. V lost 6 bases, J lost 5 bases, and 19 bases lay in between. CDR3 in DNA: TGTGCCAGCAGGCCTTACGGGACCGGGGGCAATGAAAAACTGTTTTTT. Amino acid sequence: CASRPYGTGGNEKLFF.

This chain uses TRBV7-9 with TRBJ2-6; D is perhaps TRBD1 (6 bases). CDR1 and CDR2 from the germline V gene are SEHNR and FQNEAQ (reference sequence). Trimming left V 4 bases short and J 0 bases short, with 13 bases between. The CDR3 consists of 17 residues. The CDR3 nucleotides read TGTGCCAGCAGCTCAACAGGGTTCCTCTCTGGGGCCAACGTCCTGACTTTC. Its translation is CASSSTGFLSGANVLTF.

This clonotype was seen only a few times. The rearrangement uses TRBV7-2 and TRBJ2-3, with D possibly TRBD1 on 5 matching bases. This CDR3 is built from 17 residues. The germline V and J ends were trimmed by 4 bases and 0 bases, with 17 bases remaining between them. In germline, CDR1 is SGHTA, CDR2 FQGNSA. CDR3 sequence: CASSSISLGPSTDTQYF. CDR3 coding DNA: TGTGCCAGCAGCTCTATATCGTTGGGGCCCAGCACAGATACGCAGTATTTT.

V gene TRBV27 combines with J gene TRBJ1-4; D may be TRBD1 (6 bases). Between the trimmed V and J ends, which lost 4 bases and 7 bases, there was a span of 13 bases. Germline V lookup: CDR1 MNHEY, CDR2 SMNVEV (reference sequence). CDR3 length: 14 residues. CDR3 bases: TGTGCCAGCAGTTCACTCCAGGGGCGTGAAAAACTGTTTTTT. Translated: CASSSLQGREKLFF. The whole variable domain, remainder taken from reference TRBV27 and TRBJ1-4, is EAQVTQNPRYLITVTGKKLTVTCSQNMNHEYMSWYRQDPGLGLRQIYYSMNVEVTDKGDVPEGYKVSRKEKRNFPLILESPSPNQTSLYFCASSSLQGREKLFFGSGTQLSVL.

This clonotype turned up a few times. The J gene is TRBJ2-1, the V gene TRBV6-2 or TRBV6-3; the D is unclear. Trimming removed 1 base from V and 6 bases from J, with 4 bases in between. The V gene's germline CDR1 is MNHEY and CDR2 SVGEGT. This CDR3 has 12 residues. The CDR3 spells CASSYWGNEQFF. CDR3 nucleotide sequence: TGTGCCAGCAGTTACTGGGGCAATGAGCAGTTCTTC.

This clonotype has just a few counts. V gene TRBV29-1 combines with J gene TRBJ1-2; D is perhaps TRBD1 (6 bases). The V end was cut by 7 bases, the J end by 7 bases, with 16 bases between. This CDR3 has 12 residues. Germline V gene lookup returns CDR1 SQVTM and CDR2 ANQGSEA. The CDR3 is CSALDRFRGYTF. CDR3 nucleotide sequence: TGCAGCGCCCTAGACAGGTTTCGTGGCTACACCTTC.

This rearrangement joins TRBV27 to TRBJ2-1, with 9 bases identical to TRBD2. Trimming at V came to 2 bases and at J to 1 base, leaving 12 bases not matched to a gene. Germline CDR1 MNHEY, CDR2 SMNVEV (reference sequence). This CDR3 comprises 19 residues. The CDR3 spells CASSLQIPVSGGSYNEQFF. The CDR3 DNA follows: TGTGCCAGCAGTTTACAAATACCCGTTAGCGGGGGTTCCTACAATGAGCAGTTCTTC.

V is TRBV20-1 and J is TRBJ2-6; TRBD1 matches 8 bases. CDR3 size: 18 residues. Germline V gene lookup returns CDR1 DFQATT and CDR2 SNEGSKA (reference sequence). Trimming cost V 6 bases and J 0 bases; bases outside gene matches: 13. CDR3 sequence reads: CSAPKTGARTSGANVLTF. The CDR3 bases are TGCAGTGCCCCCAAGACAGGGGCAAGAACCTCTGGGGCCAACGTCCTGACTTTC.

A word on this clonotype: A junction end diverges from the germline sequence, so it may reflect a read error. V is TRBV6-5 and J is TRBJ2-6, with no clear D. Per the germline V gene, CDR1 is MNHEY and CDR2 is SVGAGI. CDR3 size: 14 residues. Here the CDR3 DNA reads TGTGCCAGCTGTTACTCCTCTGGGGCCAACGTCCTGACTTTC. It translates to CASCYSSGANVLTF.

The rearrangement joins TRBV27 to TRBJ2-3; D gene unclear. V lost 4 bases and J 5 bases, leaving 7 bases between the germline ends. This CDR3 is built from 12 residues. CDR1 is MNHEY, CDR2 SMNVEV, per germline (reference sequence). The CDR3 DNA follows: TGTGCCAGCAGTTGGAACCGAGATACGCAGTATTTT. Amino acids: CASSWNRDTQYF.

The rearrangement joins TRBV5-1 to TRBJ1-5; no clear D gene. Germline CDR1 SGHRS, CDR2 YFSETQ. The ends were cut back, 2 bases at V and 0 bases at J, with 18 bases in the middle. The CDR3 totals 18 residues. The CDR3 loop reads CASSLFFSDLYSNQPQHF. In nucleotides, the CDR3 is TGCGCCAGCAGCTTATTTTTCTCCGACTTATATAGCAATCAGCCCCAGCATTTT.

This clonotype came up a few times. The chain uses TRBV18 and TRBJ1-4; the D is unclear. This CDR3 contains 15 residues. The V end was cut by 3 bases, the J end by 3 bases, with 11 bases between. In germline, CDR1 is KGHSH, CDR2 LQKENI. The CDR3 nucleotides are TGTGCCAGCTCACCCAGCCAAAAGGCTAATGAAAAACTGTTTTTT. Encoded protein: CASSPSQKANEKLFF.

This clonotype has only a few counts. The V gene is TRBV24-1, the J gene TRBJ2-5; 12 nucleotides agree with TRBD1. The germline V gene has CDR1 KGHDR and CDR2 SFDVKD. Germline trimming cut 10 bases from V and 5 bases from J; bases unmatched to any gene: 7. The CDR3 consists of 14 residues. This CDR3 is CATAGQGAWETQYF. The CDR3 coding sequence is TGTGCCACTGCGGGACAGGGGGCCTGGGAGACCCAGTACTTC.

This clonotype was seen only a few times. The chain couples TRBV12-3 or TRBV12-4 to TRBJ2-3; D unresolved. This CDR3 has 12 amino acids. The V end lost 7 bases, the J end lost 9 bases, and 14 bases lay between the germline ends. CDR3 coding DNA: TGTGCCAGCATGTCAGTTCTTGGCACGCAGTATTTT. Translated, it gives CASMSVLGTQYF.

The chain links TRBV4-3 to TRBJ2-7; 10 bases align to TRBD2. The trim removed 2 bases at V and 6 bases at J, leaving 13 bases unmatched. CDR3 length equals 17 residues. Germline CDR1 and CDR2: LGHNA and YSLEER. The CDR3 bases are TGCGCCAGCAGCCAACTGGGAAGCGGGAGGGCCTCGTCCGAGCAGTACTTC. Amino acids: CASSQLGSGRASSEQYF.

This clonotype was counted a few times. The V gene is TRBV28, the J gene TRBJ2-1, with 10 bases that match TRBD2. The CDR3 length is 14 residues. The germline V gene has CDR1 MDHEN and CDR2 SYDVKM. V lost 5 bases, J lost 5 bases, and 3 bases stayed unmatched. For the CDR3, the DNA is TGTGCCAGCAGTATTAGCGGGGGGAACAATGAGCAGTTCTTC. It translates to CASSISGGNNEQFF.

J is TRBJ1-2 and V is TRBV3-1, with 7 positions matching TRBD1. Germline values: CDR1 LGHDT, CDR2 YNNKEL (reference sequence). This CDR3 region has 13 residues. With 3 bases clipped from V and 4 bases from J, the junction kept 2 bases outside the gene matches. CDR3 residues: CASSQTGLYGYTF. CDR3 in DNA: TGTGCCAGCAGCCAGACAGGGCTCTATGGCTACACCTTC. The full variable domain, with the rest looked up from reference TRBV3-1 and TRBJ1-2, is DTAVSQTPKYLVTQMGNDKSIKCEQNLGHDTMYWYKQDSKKFLKIMFSYNNKELIINETVPNRFSPKSPDKAHLNLHINSLELGDSAVYFCASSQTGLYGYTFGSGTRLTVV.

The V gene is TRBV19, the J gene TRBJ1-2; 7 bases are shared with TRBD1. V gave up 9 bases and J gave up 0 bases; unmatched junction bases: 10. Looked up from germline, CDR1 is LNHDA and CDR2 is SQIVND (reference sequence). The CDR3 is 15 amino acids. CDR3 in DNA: TGTGCCAGCCAGGGACAGCGCTCTGCTAACTATGGCTACACCTTC. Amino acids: CASQGQRSANYGYTF.

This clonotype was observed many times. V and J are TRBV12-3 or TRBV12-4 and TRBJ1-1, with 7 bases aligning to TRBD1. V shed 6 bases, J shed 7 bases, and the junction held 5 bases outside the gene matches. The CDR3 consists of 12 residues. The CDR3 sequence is CASSRGTVEAFF. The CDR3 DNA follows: TGTGCCAGCAGCCGGGGGACAGTTGAAGCTTTCTTT.

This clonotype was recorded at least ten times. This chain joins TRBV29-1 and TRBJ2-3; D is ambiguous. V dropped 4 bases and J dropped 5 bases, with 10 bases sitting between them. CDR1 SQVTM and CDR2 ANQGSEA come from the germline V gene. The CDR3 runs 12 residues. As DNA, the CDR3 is TGCAGCGTTGTCCCCTCGGTAGATACGCAGTATTTT. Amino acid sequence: CSVVPSVDTQYF.

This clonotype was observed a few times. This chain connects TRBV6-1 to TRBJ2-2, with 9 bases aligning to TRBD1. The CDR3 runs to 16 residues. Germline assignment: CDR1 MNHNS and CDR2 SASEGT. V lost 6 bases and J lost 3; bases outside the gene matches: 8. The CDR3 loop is CASRTTGGADTGELFF. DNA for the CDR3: TGTGCCAGCAGAACCACAGGGGGCGCAGACACCGGGGAGCTGTTTTTT.

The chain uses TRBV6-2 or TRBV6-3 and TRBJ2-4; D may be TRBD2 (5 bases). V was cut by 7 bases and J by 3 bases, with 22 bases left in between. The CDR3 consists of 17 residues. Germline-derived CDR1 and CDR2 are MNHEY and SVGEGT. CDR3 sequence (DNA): TGTGCCAGCACCTCATGGTCGGGGTCCCCAGACAAAAACATTCAGTACTTC. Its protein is CASTSWSGSPDKNIQYF.